This is a list of T cell receptor beta chains from one sample in a study of technical replicates of blood from a few donors. Produced via immunoSEQ multiplex PCR; TCRdb's table is partial and in-frame only. The sample has approximately 82,000 clones, around nine tenths seen once; the top ten hold 0.27%. Sequenced material: T cells isolated from PBMCs. Every receptor here comes from a human donor in good health. Both conserved end residues are part of each CDR3. Fields, in order: D gene, J gene, clone size, V gene, CDR3 DNA, CDR3 protein. The D gene is left open where the match is weak. Some rows have no size entry. The others give once, few or many, or a class for an expanded clone.

D gene: .
J gene: TRBJ1-1
clone size: .
V gene: TRBV7-2
CDR3 DNA: TGTGCCAGCAGCTCACCCACCGGGGGTGGCGCTTTCTTT
CDR3 protein: CASSSPTGGGAFF

D gene: .
J gene: TRBJ2-2
clone size: .
V gene: TRBV19
CDR3 DNA: TGTGCCAGTAGTCCTAGTCTCCGGGATGACACCGGGGAGCTGTTTTTT
CDR3 protein: CASSPSLRDDTGELFF

D gene: .
J gene: TRBJ1-1
clone size: .
V gene: TRBV6-5
CDR3 DNA: TGTGCCAGCAGCCGGGACAACCGAGAAGCTTTCTTT
CDR3 protein: CASSRDNREAFF

D gene: .
J gene: TRBJ2-1
clone size: .
V gene: TRBV6-5
CDR3 DNA: TGTGCCAGTATGGGCGGGGGCCTCAATGAGCAGTTCTTC
CDR3 protein: CASMGGGLNEQFF

D gene: .
J gene: TRBJ1-1
clone size: .
V gene: TRBV5-6
CDR3 DNA: TGTGCCAGCAGCCCGACTTGGACAGTAAGCACTGAAGCTTTCTTT
CDR3 protein: CASSPTWTVSTEAFF

D gene: .
J gene: TRBJ2-3
clone size: .
V gene: TRBV6-5
CDR3 DNA: TGTGCCAGCAGTGCCGTACGGGGTAGCACAGATACGCAGTATTTT
CDR3 protein: CASSAVRGSTDTQYF

D gene: TRBD2
J gene: TRBJ2-7
clone size: .
V gene: TRBV10-3
CDR3 DNA: TGTGCCACTTCGCAACCGGGACTAGAAGACGAGCAGTACTTC
CDR3 protein: CATSQPGLEDEQYF

D gene: TRBD1
J gene: TRBJ1-5
clone size: .
V gene: TRBV6-6
CDR3 DNA: TGTGCCACCCGCTCCCGGGACAGGGGAAGTCAGCCCCAGCATTTT
CDR3 protein: CATRSRDRGSQPQHF

D gene: .
J gene: TRBJ2-2
clone size: .
V gene: TRBV4-1
CDR3 DNA: TGCGCCAGCAGCCCCTTGTCTAACACCGGGGAGCTGTTTTTT
CDR3 protein: CASSPLSNTGELFF

D gene: .
J gene: TRBJ1-1
clone size: .
V gene: TRBV19
CDR3 DNA: TGTGCCAGTACCGCCTATACTCGGGGCACTGAAGCTTTCTTT
CDR3 protein: CASTAYTRGTEAFF

D gene: TRBD2
J gene: TRBJ2-5
clone size: .
V gene: TRBV7-6
CDR3 DNA: TGTGCCAGCAGCCTAATTGGGGGAGGGGAGACCCAGTACTTC
CDR3 protein: CASSLIGGGETQYF

D gene: .
J gene: TRBJ1-1
clone size: .
V gene: TRBV9
CDR3 DNA: TGTGCCAGCAGCGGGAGTGACACTGAAGCTTTCTTT
CDR3 protein: CASSGSDTEAFF

D gene: TRBD1
J gene: TRBJ1-2
clone size: .
V gene: TRBV4-1
CDR3 DNA: TGCGCCAGCAGCCAAGTAGGGGACAGCCCCTCCTATGGCTACACCTTC
CDR3 protein: CASSQVGDSPSYGYTF

D gene: .
J gene: TRBJ1-3
clone size: .
V gene: TRBV13
CDR3 DNA: TGTGCCAGCAGCCGGTGGGGGGAAAGCTCTGGAAACACCATATATTTT
CDR3 protein: CASSRWGESSGNTIYF

D gene: .
J gene: TRBJ2-5
clone size: .
V gene: TRBV6-5
CDR3 DNA: TGTGCCAGCAGTTTAGGGGAACAGGAGACCCAGTACTTC
CDR3 protein: CASSLGEQETQYF

D gene: TRBD1
J gene: TRBJ1-1
clone size: .
V gene: TRBV6-6
CDR3 DNA: TGTGCCAGCAGCCCGGACAGGGGATTGTCCTTTGAAGCTTTCTTT
CDR3 protein: CASSPDRGLSFEAFF

D gene: TRBD2
J gene: TRBJ2-7
clone size: once
V gene: TRBV6-6
CDR3 DNA: TGTGCCAGCAGTTACCTACTAGCGAACGCCGAGCAGTACTTC
CDR3 protein: CASSYLLANAEQYF

D gene: .
J gene: TRBJ2-1
clone size: .
V gene: TRBV19
CDR3 DNA: TGTGCCAGTAGTAACAGAGCACGCAATGAGCAGTTCTTC
CDR3 protein: CASSNRARNEQFF

D gene: TRBD2
J gene: TRBJ2-7
clone size: .
V gene: TRBV6-6
CDR3 DNA: TGTGCCAGCAGTTACTCGACGCGGGGGGCCTACGAGCAGTACTTC
CDR3 protein: CASSYSTRGAYEQYF

D gene: .
J gene: TRBJ2-1
clone size: .
V gene: TRBV13
CDR3 DNA: TGTGCCAGCAGCTTAAACAGGAATGAGCAGTTCTTC
CDR3 protein: CASSLNRNEQFF

D gene: .
J gene: TRBJ2-3
clone size: once
V gene: TRBV6-5
CDR3 DNA: TGTGCCAGCAGTTACCAAAGCGGGAGCACAGATACGCAGTATTTT
CDR3 protein: CASSYQSGSTDTQYF

D gene: TRBD1
J gene: TRBJ2-7
clone size: .
V gene: TRBV29-1
CDR3 DNA: TGCAGCGTGTTGGACAGGGGAGCTTACGAGCAGTACTTC
CDR3 protein: CSVLDRGAYEQYF

D gene: .
J gene: TRBJ2-5
clone size: .
V gene: TRBV20-1
CDR3 DNA: TGCAGTGCCCCGGAGACCCAGTACTTC
CDR3 protein: CSAPETQYF

D gene: .
J gene: TRBJ1-4
clone size: .
V gene: TRBV7-9
CDR3 DNA: TGTGCCAGCAGCTTAAGATTCCCGGGTAAGTTCCCCCCCAATGAAAAACTGTTTTTT
CDR3 protein: CASSLRFPGKFPPNEKLFF

D gene: TRBD2
J gene: TRBJ2-3
clone size: .
V gene: TRBV10-1
CDR3 DNA: TGCGCCAGCAGTTTAGGGACTAGCGGGACCTCCGGCCATACGCAGTATTTT
CDR3 protein: CASSLGTSGTSGHTQYF

D gene: .
J gene: TRBJ2-1
clone size: .
V gene: TRBV12-2
CDR3 DNA: TGTGCAAGTCGCTTTAGAACCGGGACTAGATGGAACAATGAGCAGTTCTTC
CDR3 protein: CASRFRTGTRWNNEQFF

D gene: TRBD2
J gene: TRBJ2-1
clone size: .
V gene: TRBV11-2
CDR3 DNA: TGTGCCAGCAGCACTCCTAGCGGGAGGGCCCATGAGCAGTTCTTC
CDR3 protein: CASSTPSGRAHEQFF

D gene: .
J gene: TRBJ2-5
clone size: .
V gene: TRBV7-3
CDR3 DNA: TGTGCCAGCAGCTTAAGCGGGAAAGAGACCCAGTACTTC
CDR3 protein: CASSLSGKETQYF

D gene: TRBD1
J gene: TRBJ1-2
clone size: .
V gene: TRBV6-4
CDR3 DNA: TGTGCCAGCAGACGGGACAGCCTAGGTTACTATGGCTACACCTTC
CDR3 protein: CASRRDSLGYYGYTF

D gene: .
J gene: TRBJ2-5
clone size: .
V gene: TRBV5-4
CDR3 DNA: TGTGCCAGCAGCTTGGCCAGACAAGAGACCCAGTACTTC
CDR3 protein: CASSLARQETQYF

D gene: .
J gene: TRBJ2-2
clone size: .
V gene: TRBV2
CDR3 DNA: TGTGCCAGCAGTGACGGACAGCTCGGGGAGCTGTTTTTT
CDR3 protein: CASSDGQLGELFF

D gene: TRBD2
J gene: TRBJ2-7
clone size: .
V gene: TRBV18
CDR3 DNA: TGTGCCAGCTCATCTTCGACTAGCGGGAGGTCCCCCTCCTACGAGCAGTACTTC
CDR3 protein: CASSSSTSGRSPSYEQYF

D gene: .
J gene: TRBJ1-1
clone size: few
V gene: TRBV29-1
CDR3 DNA: TGCAGCGTTGAAGAGGGCAGCACTGAAGCTTTCTTT
CDR3 protein: CSVEEGSTEAFF

D gene: .
J gene: TRBJ2-6
clone size: .
V gene: TRBV29-1
CDR3 DNA: TGCAGCGTCGAAACAGGGATTGGGGCCAACGTCCTGACTTTC
CDR3 protein: CSVETGIGANVLTF

D gene: TRBD2
J gene: TRBJ2-7
clone size: .
V gene: TRBV11-2
CDR3 DNA: TGTGCCAGCAGCTTGCCGTTTGCGGGAGGGCCCCGCGAGCAGTACTTC
CDR3 protein: CASSLPFAGGPREQYF

D gene: .
J gene: TRBJ1-1
clone size: .
V gene: TRBV5-6
CDR3 DNA: TGTGCCAGCAGCTTTGAGGTGAACACTGAAGCTTTCTTT
CDR3 protein: CASSFEVNTEAFF

D gene: TRBD1
J gene: TRBJ2-4
clone size: .
V gene: TRBV5-1
CDR3 DNA: TGCGCCAGCAGCTTGGAAACCGGGACAGAAAACATTCAGTACTTC
CDR3 protein: CASSLETGTENIQYF

D gene: TRBD1
J gene: TRBJ1-1
clone size: .
V gene: TRBV11-2
CDR3 DNA: TGTGCCAGCAGCTTAGTCCCAGGGGGCTACACTGAAGCTTTCTTT
CDR3 protein: CASSLVPGGYTEAFF

D gene: TRBD2
J gene: TRBJ2-3
clone size: .
V gene: TRBV5-1
CDR3 DNA: TGCGCCAGCGGACCGGCTAGCGGGAGTCAATCAGATACGCAGTATTTT
CDR3 protein: CASGPASGSQSDTQYF

D gene: TRBD1
J gene: TRBJ2-2
clone size: .
V gene: TRBV27
CDR3 DNA: TGTGCCAGCCACTGGGACAGGGGGCTTTCCGGGGAGCTGTTTTTT
CDR3 protein: CASHWDRGLSGELFF